A selection of T cell receptor beta chains follows, all from one sample in a study of cytomegalovirus exposure and HLA in healthy donors. Some clones are missing from TCRdb's copy, which holds only in-frame ones; the method was immunoSEQ multiplex PCR. The data hold some 200,000 clones, with approximately 79% observed a single time. Sequenced: PBMCs. These receptors came from a middle-aged man in good health and CMV-seropositive. The CDR3 runs from the conserved cysteine through the conserved F or W.

V: TRBV7-8
J: TRBJ2-3
CDR3: CASSGLREGGGTDTQYF

V: TRBV9
J: TRBJ2-7
CDR3: CASSVEVASGSYEQYF

V: TRBV5-3
J: TRBJ2-7
CDR3: CARSPGTGDDEQYF

V: TRBV29-1
J: TRBJ2-5
CDR3: CSGLAGDQETQYF

V: TRBV28
J: TRBJ2-7
CDR3: CASKRLGTGTYEQYF

V: TRBV29-1
J: TRBJ2-7
CDR3: CSVDGVRGPYEQYF

V: TRBV7-2
J: TRBJ1-1
CDR3: CASSFGFLTEAFF

V: TRBV27
J: TRBJ1-5
CDR3: CASSLEGTSNQPQHF

V: TRBV14
J: TRBJ1-1
CDR3: CASSHETVNTEAFF

V: TRBV5-1
J: TRBJ2-7
CDR3: CASSLARQGGEQYF

V: TRBV7-9
J: TRBJ2-7
CDR3: CASSSVGDSKYEQYF

V: TRBV13
J: TRBJ1-5
CDR3: CASSLGGTAGFDQPQHF

V: TRBV7-3
J: TRBJ2-5
CDR3: CASSLSGTTQETQYF

V: TRBV6-1
J: TRBJ1-6
CDR3: CASSERGDSYSPLHF

V: TRBV4-3
J: TRBJ1-2
CDR3: CASSQDLRGNYGYTF

V: TRBV19
J: TRBJ1-1
CDR3: CASSIPTGPKAEAFF

V: TRBV2
J: TRBJ2-7
CDR3: CASSPYSGVSYEQYF

V: TRBV5-1
J: TRBJ2-3
CDR3: CASSPDTRRATDTQYF

V: TRBV7-9
J: TRBJ1-1
CDR3: CASSLRRGEAFF

V: TRBV10-2
J: TRBJ1-1
CDR3: CASSWGGEYEAFF

V: TRBV4-2
J: TRBJ2-7
CDR3: CASSQSPGGRDNPYEQYF

V: TRBV10-3
J: TRBJ1-5
CDR3: CAISRTGDQPQHF

V: TRBV2
J: TRBJ2-5
CDR3: CASSEARGSGTQYF

V: TRBV4-2
J: TRBJ1-1
CDR3: CASSQARTNTEAFF

V: TRBV6-6
J: TRBJ2-1
CDR3: CATGGGPGNEQFF

V: TRBV21-1
J: TRBJ1-1
CDR3: CASSKGPGALNTEAFF

V: TRBV7-2
J: TRBJ2-7
CDR3: CASSPVSGGSSYEQYF

V: TRBV19
J: TRBJ2-7
CDR3: CASSVRTGLYEQYF

V: TRBV7-6
J: TRBJ2-7
CDR3: CASSESGFEQYF

V: TRBV5-1
J: .
CDR3: CASSKGTGSSYEQYF